This TCR beta chain appears in the sequencing data of a study of cytomegalovirus exposure and HLA in healthy donors. Whole-study results and caveats: Cytomegalovirus association was listed for under 200 TCR beta chains.

Remarks on this clone: Its matching antigen is unknown.

The PCR had 60 Vbeta and 13 Jbeta primers. In the original analysis: Approximately 11 million of 65 million to 95 million unique TCR beta chains were shared, per a later count. Repertoires were generated with immunoSEQ multiplex PCR, while TCRdb's copy carries only in-frame clones and drops some. That table is the source of V, J and clone size, and D and trimming were worked out from the DNA. The sample shows about 130,000 clones, more than 80% of them seen only once. Trimming took 0 bases from V and 2 from J, leaving 13 bases between them. This CDR3 has 16 residues. Per germline, CDR1 MDHEN and CDR2 SYDVKM.

The rearrangement links TRBV28 to TRBJ1-2; D remains ambiguous. This TCR came from a young woman in good health and CMV-seropositive. The specimen was PBMCs. CDR3 DNA sequence: TGTGCCAGCAGTTTATGGGCAGGTACGGGGAACTATGGCTACACCTTC. Amino acid sequence: CASSLWAGTGNYGYTF.